This T cell receptor beta chain derives from a study of blood T cell repertoires in COVID-19. Overall study context: Sites in the United States, Italy and Spain provided acute and convalescent COVID-19 samples.

V dropped 3 bases and J dropped 1; count of bases not matched to a gene: 6. The CDR3 has 15 residues. Germline V CDR1 and CDR2: SGHNT, YYREEE (reference sequence). The method was immunoSEQ multiplex PCR; TCRdb's version includes in-frame clones alone and lacks a portion of them. Among 100,000 to 120,000 clones, 81% were seen once, and the ten largest hold approximately 9%. The receptor was isolated from an older woman with acute or convalescent COVID-19. V usage is TRBV5-4 and J usage is TRBJ2-7; 8 positions agree with TRBD1. The sequenced sample was peripheral blood. The CDR3 here is CASSSIGQGSYEQYF. For the CDR3, the DNA is TGTGCCAGCAGCTCCATAGGACAGGGATCCTACGAGCAGTACTTC.